This TCR beta chain was sequenced during a study of T cell repertoires in cytomegalovirus infection. Study at large: Both a matching HLA type and CMV infection were indicated by public TCR beta signatures.

The length of the CDR3 is 14 residues. V lost 1 base to trimming and J lost 9 bases; unmatched junction nucleotides: 6. Germline CDR1 and CDR2: LNHDA and SQIVND (reference sequence). This clonotype has ten or more counts. Each CDR3 protein gets one entry after TCRdb re-called the reads with MiXCR. Seen here are about 260,000 distinct CDR3 sequences, approximately 14% observed once, and the top ten hold 7% to 9.5%. The sequenced sample was PBMCs. The receptor was isolated from a human donor in good health (CMV status not recorded). Some clones in this sample may be carry-over from other donors' samples. This rearrangement joins TRBV19 to TRBJ2-1; 7 nucleotides align to TRBD1. CDR3 sequence: CASSIVDRSSEQFF. CDR3 DNA: TGTGCCAGTAGTATAGTGGACAGGTCAAGTGAGCAGTTCTTC.